The source of this T cell receptor beta chain is a study of blood T cell repertoires in COVID-19. Original handling: The authors estimated nucleated cell counts from reference gene primer amplification. Clones were read by immunoSEQ multiplex PCR, and TCRdb kept only the in-frame ones, dropping some. Clone size and V and J calls were adopted from that table, with D and trimming inferred from the DNA. This table holds some 150,000 clones, around 87% found once. CDR1 is SGHRS and CDR2 is YFSETQ in the germline V gene. Deletions cut 5 bases from V and 0 bases from J, with 9 bases between. This CDR3 spans 13 amino acids.

The source of this sequence is an older woman with active or convalescent COVID-19. Source material: peripheral blood. This chain connects TRBV5-1 to TRBJ2-7; possibly TRBD2 for D (6 bases). The CDR3 loop is CASRRGSSYEQYF. CDR3 in DNA: TGCGCCAGCAGACGGGGGAGCTCCTACGAGCAGTACTTC.